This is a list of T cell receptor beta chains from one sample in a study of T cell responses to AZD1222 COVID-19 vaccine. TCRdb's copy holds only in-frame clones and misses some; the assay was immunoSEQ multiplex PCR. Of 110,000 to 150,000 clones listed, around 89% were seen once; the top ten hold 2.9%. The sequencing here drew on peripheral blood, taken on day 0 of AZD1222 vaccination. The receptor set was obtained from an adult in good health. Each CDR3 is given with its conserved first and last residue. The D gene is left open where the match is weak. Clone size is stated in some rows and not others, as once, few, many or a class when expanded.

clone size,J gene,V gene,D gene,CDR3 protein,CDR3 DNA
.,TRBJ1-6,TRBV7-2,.,CASSSTTGTPNSPLHF,TGTGCCAGCAGCTCGACAACCGGGACCCCAAATTCACCCCTCCACTTT
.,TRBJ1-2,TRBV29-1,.,CSVEGSGNGYTF,TGCAGCGTTGAAGGAAGTGGGAATGGCTACACCTTC
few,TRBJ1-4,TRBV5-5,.,CASSLLPDPGGEKLFF,TGTGCCAGCAGCTTGTTGCCAGACCCCGGAGGTGAAAAACTGTTTTTT
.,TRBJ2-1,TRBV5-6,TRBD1,CASSWTGTGKYNEQFF,TGTGCCAGCAGCTGGACCGGGACAGGTAAATACAATGAGCAGTTCTTC
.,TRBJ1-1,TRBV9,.,CASSVGGMNTEAFF,TGTGCCAGCAGCGTAGGAGGGATGAACACTGAAGCTTTCTTT
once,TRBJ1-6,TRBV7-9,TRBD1,CASSLLGQANSPLHF,TGTGCCAGCAGCCTCCTAGGACAGGCAAACTCACCCCTCCACTTT
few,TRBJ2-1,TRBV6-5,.,CASSYGTYNEQFF,TGTGCCAGCAGTTATGGCACCTACAATGAGCAGTTCTTC
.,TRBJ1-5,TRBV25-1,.,CASSGSRGNQPQHF,TGTGCCAGCAGTGGCTCCAGGGGAAATCAGCCCCAGCATTTT
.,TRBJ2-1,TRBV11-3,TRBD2,CASSLGWRESADNEQFF,TGTGCCAGCAGCTTAGGGTGGCGGGAGAGTGCGGACAATGAGCAGTTCTTC
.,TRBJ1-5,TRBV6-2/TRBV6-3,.,CASSQDSTGNQPQHF,TGTGCCAGCAGTCAGGACTCTACGGGCAATCAGCCCCAGCATTTT
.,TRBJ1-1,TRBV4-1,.,CASSHPRVVNTEAFF,TGCGCCAGCAGCCACCCCAGGGTGGTGAACACTGAAGCTTTCTTT
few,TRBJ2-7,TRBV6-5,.,CASSSDGPTYEQYF,TGTGCCAGCAGTTCGGACGGACCGACCTACGAGCAGTACTTC
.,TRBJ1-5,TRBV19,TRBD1,CASSRTGGGNQPQHF,TGTGCCAGTAGTCGAACAGGGGGGGGCAATCAGCCCCAGCATTTT
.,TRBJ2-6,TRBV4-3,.,CASSQSRGSGANVLTF,TGCGCCAGCAGCCAAAGTCGGGGCTCTGGGGCCAACGTCCTGACTTTC
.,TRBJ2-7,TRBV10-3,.,CAISDPGPQRGEQYF,TGTGCCATCAGTGACCCGGGGCCTCAGAGGGGCGAGCAGTACTTC
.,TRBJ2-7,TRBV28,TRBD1,CASSLIGTGNYEQYF,TGTGCCAGCAGTTTAATTGGGACAGGAAACTACGAGCAGTACTTC
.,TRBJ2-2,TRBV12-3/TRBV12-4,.,CASSLTRGELFF,TGTGCCAGCAGCCTCACTCGCGGGGAGCTGTTTTTT
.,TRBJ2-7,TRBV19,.,CASSTRPGAYEQYF,TGTGCCAGTAGTACCCGCCCAGGGGCCTACGAGCAGTACTTC
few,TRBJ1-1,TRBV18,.,CASSPRDSDTEAFF,TGTGCCAGCTCCCCCAGGGATTCAGACACTGAAGCTTTCTTT
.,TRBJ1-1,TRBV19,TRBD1,CASSRTGRVNTEAFF,TGTGCCAGTAGTAGGACAGGGAGGGTGAACACTGAAGCTTTCTTT
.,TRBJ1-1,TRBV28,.,CASSTRQDTFAAFF,TGTGCCAGCAGCACGCGTCAGGATACCTTCGCGGCTTTCTTT
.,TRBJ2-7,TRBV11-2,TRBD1,CASSFGTGGNQYF,TGTGCCAGCAGCTTCGGAACAGGGGGCAATCAGTACTTC
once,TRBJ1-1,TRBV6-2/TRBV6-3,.,CASSPGTSITEAFF,TGTGCCAGCAGTCCCGGGACATCGATCACTGAAGCTTTCTTT
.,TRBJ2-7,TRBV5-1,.,CASRDSGEQYF,TGCGCCAGCAGAGACTCGGGCGAGCAGTACTTC
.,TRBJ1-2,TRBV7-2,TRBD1,CASSLYVTGGHYGYTF,TGTGCCAGCAGCCTATACGTTACAGGGGGGCACTATGGCTACACCTTC
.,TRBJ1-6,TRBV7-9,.,CASSLIQGNSPLHF,TGTGCCAGCAGCTTAATCCAGGGAAATTCACCCCTCCACTTT
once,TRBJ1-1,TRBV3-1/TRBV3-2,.,CASSLVAGQTEAFF,TGTGCCAGCAGCCTCGTCGCGGGGCAAACTGAAGCTTTCTTT
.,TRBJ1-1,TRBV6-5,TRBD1,CASALGTAMNTEAFF,TGTGCCAGCGCGCTAGGGACAGCCATGAACACTGAAGCTTTCTTT
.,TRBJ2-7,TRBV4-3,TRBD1,CASSPRQGTYEQYF,TGCGCCAGCAGCCCACGACAGGGGACCTACGAGCAGTACTTC
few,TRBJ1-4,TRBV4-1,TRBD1,CASSQVITRDSFEKLFF,TGCGCCAGCAGCCAAGTGATAACCCGGGACAGCTTTGAAAAACTGTTTTTT
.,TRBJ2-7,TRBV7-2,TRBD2,CASSYRTSGGTNEQYF,TGTGCCAGCAGCTACCGGACTAGCGGGGGGACTAACGAGCAGTACTTC
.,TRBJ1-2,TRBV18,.,CASSPSDYYGYTF,TGTGCCAGCTCACCGTCAGACTACTATGGCTACACCTTC
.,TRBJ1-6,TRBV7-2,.,CASSLVFQGGSPLHF,TGTGCCAGCAGCTTAGTATTCCAAGGAGGGTCACCCCTCCACTTT
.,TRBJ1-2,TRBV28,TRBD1,CASREQGAIYGYTF,TGTGCCAGCAGGGAACAGGGGGCGATCTATGGCTACACCTTC
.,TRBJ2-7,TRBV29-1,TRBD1,CSAGQGPSYEQYF,TGCAGCGCCGGACAGGGGCCCTCCTACGAGCAGTACTTC
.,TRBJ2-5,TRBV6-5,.,CASSNGQSQYF,TGTGCCAGCAGTAACGGACAGTCCCAGTACTTC
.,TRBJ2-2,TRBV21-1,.,CASSKVAANTGELFF,TGTGCCAGCAGCAAAGTCGCAGCCAACACCGGGGAGCTGTTTTTT
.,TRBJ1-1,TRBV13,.,CASSAGGTEAFF,TGTGCCAGCAGCGCTGGAGGGACTGAAGCTTTCTTT
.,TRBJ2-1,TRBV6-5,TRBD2,CASSYGTSGGQEQFF,TGTGCCAGCAGTTACGGGACTAGCGGAGGACAGGAGCAGTTCTTC
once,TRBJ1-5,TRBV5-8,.,CASSLGRIPDSNQPQHF,TGTGCCAGCAGCTTGGGCAGGATACCCGATAGCAATCAGCCCCAGCATTTT
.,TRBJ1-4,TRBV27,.,CASSLHGGGTNEKLFF,TGTGCCAGCAGTTTACATGGTGGAGGGACTAATGAAAAACTGTTTTTT
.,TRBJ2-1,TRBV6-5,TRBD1,CASSSPRGGAYNEQFF,TGTGCCAGCAGTTCTCCCCGAGGGGGCGCCTACAATGAGCAGTTCTTC
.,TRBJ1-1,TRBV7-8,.,CASSPGTEAFF,TGTGCCAGCAGCCCCGGCACTGAAGCTTTCTTT